This is a list of T cell receptor beta chains from one sample in a study of blood T cell repertoires in COVID-19. Data came from immunoSEQ multiplex PCR; TCRdb stores just in-frame clones and leaves some out. The table has roughly 30,000 clones, about 94% seen once. Input material: peripheral blood. The receptors originated from a human donor in a cohort sampled during active COVID-19. Each CDR3 is given with its conserved first and last residue. D genes are given only for firm matches. Only part of the rows carry a size: once, few, many, or a class if the clone is expanded.

abundance	v_gene	j_gene	d_gene	CDR3aa	CDR3nt
.	TRBV5-1	TRBJ2-1	.	CASTPGQIYNEQFF	TGCGCCAGCACCCCGGGACAAATCTACAATGAGCAGTTCTTC
.	TRBV7-9	TRBJ1-2	.	CASSLDYGLYYGYTF	TGTGCCAGCAGCTTAGATTATGGTCTATACTATGGCTACACCTTC
.	TRBV30	TRBJ1-1	.	CARQGNGLSPEAFF	TGTGCCAGGCAGGGTAACGGCCTTTCCCCTGAAGCTTTCTTT
.	TRBV14	TRBJ2-2	TRBD2	CASSLGGLAGGPNTGELFF	TGTGCCAGCAGCCTTGGGGGACTAGCGGGAGGGCCGAACACCGGGGAGCTGTTTTTT
.	TRBV2	TRBJ2-3	TRBD1	CASSPDRASTDTQYF	TGTGCCAGCAGTCCGGACAGGGCTAGCACAGATACGCAGTATTTT
.	TRBV2	TRBJ2-1	TRBD2	CASTATSGNNEQFF	TGTGCCAGCACCGCGACTAGCGGTAACAATGAGCAGTTCTTC
.	TRBV11-2	TRBJ2-5	TRBD1	CASSFLPGTVQETQYF	TGTGCCAGCAGCTTTTTGCCTGGGACAGTTCAAGAGACCCAGTACTTC
.	TRBV29-1	TRBJ2-5	TRBD2	CSVGRRGNQETQYF	TGCAGCGTTGGGAGGCGGGGGAACCAAGAGACCCAGTACTTC
once	TRBV13	TRBJ2-1	TRBD2	CASSLTTAGTSGINEQFF	TGTGCCAGCAGCTTAACCACCGCCGGGACTAGCGGGATTAATGAGCAGTTCTTC
.	TRBV19	TRBJ2-1	TRBD2	CASSIGTSGRGDEQFF	TGTGCCAGTAGTATAGGGACTAGCGGGAGGGGAGATGAGCAGTTCTTC
.	TRBV29-1	TRBJ1-2	TRBD1	CSVDPTGMDGYTF	TGCAGCGTTGACCCGACAGGGATGGATGGCTACACCTTC
.	TRBV7-7	TRBJ2-7	TRBD2	CASSPSTSGRYEQYF	TGTGCTAGCAGCCCCTCGACTAGCGGGAGATACGAGCAGTACTTC
.	TRBV3-1/TRBV3-2	TRBJ2-7	TRBD1	CASSQGYRGGEQYF	TGTGCCAGCAGCCAAGGTTACAGGGGCGGAGAGCAGTACTTC
.	TRBV28	TRBJ1-2	TRBD1	CASSLSGTGGKSSGYTF	TGTGCCAGCAGCCTGTCCGGGACAGGGGGCAAGTCGTCTGGCTACACCTTC
.	TRBV5-1	TRBJ2-7	TRBD1	CASSLGQGSFNYEQYF	TGCGCCAGCAGCTTGGGACAGGGCTCGTTCAACTACGAGCAGTACTTC
few	TRBV4-2	TRBJ1-4	.	CASSQQNTGFQEKLFF	TGTGCCAGCAGCCAACAAAACACAGGGTTTCAAGAAAAACTGTTTTTT
.	TRBV9	TRBJ1-2	.	CASSVGGGNYGYTF	TGTGCCAGCAGCGTAGGGGGGGGCAACTATGGCTACACCTTC
.	TRBV11-2	TRBJ2-5	.	CASSLESLALTQYF	TGTGCCAGCAGCTTAGAGTCTTTGGCTTTAACCCAGTACTTC
.	TRBV21-1	TRBJ2-1	.	CASSKRQREAGWDEQFF	TGTGCCAGCAGCAAACGCCAGCGGGAGGCCGGGTGGGATGAGCAGTTCTTC
.	TRBV2	TRBJ2-5	.	CASSEMELDGLETQYF	TGTGCCAGCAGTGAAATGGAACTAGATGGATTGGAGACCCAGTACTTC
.	TRBV19	TRBJ2-3	TRBD1	CASSIEGTGVSTDTQYF	TGTGCCAGTAGTATAGAAGGGACAGGAGTTAGCACAGATACGCAGTATTTT
once	TRBV3-1/TRBV3-2	TRBJ2-7	.	CASSHSYEQYF	TGTGCCAGCAGCCACTCTTACGAGCAGTACTTC
.	TRBV5-5	TRBJ2-7	.	CASSLLGGNSYEQYF	TGTGCCAGCAGCTTGTTAGGGGGTAACTCCTACGAGCAGTACTTC
.	TRBV5-1	TRBJ2-1	TRBD2	CASSLGLAAYNEQFF	TGCGCCAGCAGCTTGGGACTAGCGGCCTACAATGAGCAGTTCTTC
.	TRBV5-1	TRBJ1-1	TRBD1	CASSWRQGEMNTEAFF	TGCGCCAGCAGCTGGCGACAGGGGGAGATGAACACTGAAGCTTTCTTT
.	TRBV2	TRBJ2-5	.	CASSEQGETQYF	TGTGCCAGCAGTGAACAGGGGGAGACCCAGTACTTC
.	TRBV23-1	TRBJ1-5	TRBD1	CASSQRPGQGIWYSNQPQHF	TGCGCCAGCAGTCAACGACCGGGACAGGGCATTTGGTATAGCAATCAGCCCCAGCATTTT
.	TRBV24-1	TRBJ1-4	.	CATSDFWSSNEKLFF	TGTGCCACCAGTGATTTCTGGAGTTCTAATGAAAAACTGTTTTTT
.	TRBV14	TRBJ2-7	.	CASSHWGGKDEQYF	TGTGCCAGCAGCCATTGGGGGGGCAAGGACGAGCAGTACTTC
.	TRBV18	TRBJ1-2	TRBD1	CASSPKQGARGYTF	TGTGCCAGCTCACCAAAACAGGGGGCGAGAGGCTACACCTTC
.	TRBV9	TRBJ2-7	.	CASSVSGQAYEQYF	TGTGCCAGCAGCGTCAGCGGGCAGGCCTACGAGCAGTACTTC
.	TRBV7-3	TRBJ2-1	TRBD2	CASSPGVAGGDEQFF	TGTGCCAGCAGCCCGGGGGTAGCGGGAGGGGACGAGCAGTTCTTC
.	TRBV30	TRBJ2-3	TRBD2	CAWATSGSGDTQYF	TGTGCCTGGGCGACTAGCGGGAGTGGAGATACGCAGTATTTT
.	TRBV15	TRBJ2-7	TRBD2	CATSRDLVTSFHEQYF	TGTGCCACCAGCAGAGATCTTGTGACTAGCTTCCACGAGCAGTACTTC
.	TRBV7-8	TRBJ1-5	TRBD1	CASSLGQGQASNQPQHF	TGTGCCAGCAGCTTAGGACAGGGGCAAGCTAGCAATCAGCCCCAGCATTTT
once	TRBV5-1	TRBJ2-4	TRBD2	CASSTRGGGENIQYF	TGCGCCAGCAGCACCCGGGGGGGCGGGGAAAACATTCAGTACTTC
.	TRBV7-9	TRBJ2-3	TRBD1	CASSPGQGGGTDTQYF	TGTGCCAGCAGCCCCGGACAGGGGGGTGGCACAGATACGCAGTATTTT
.	TRBV27	TRBJ1-2	.	CASSPQGTPYGYTF	TGTGCCAGCAGTCCACAGGGAACCCCCTATGGCTACACCTTC
.	TRBV5-4	TRBJ2-1	.	CASSLAWGRSSYNEQFF	TGTGCCAGCAGCTTGGCCTGGGGGCGCAGCTCCTACAATGAGCAGTTCTTC
.	TRBV7-9	TRBJ1-5	TRBD1	CASSQTGDNQPQHF	TGTGCCAGCAGCCAGACAGGGGACAATCAGCCCCAGCATTTT
.	TRBV4-1	TRBJ1-5	.	CASSQDEGQPQHF	TGCGCCAGCAGCCAAGATGAGGGTCAGCCCCAGCATTTT
.	TRBV7-9	TRBJ2-1	TRBD2	CASSLGWSDSGAPGNEQFF	TGTGCCAGCAGCTTAGGCTGGAGCGATAGCGGGGCTCCGGGCAATGAGCAGTTCTTC